These T cell receptor beta chains were read from a single sample in a study of T cells in Graves' hyperthyroidism and ophthalmopathy. TCRdb independently ran MiXCR on the multiplex PCR reads; one entry per CDR3 protein. The table includes more than 450,000 distinct CDR3 sequences, 15% to 20% detected once. Sample: blood. These receptors were taken from a man aged 40-49 years with Graves' ophthalmopathy. The CDR3 runs from the conserved cysteine through the conserved F or W. A D gene is named only where the DNA matches it firmly. Size tells how often a clone was seen (once, few, many) or the class of an expanded clone, and some rows leave it out.

j_call clone_size d_call v_call cdr3_aa cdr3_nt
TRBJ2-7 . TRBD1 TRBV10-3 CAIKGQGNEQYF TGTGCCATCAAGGGACAGGGGAACGAGCAGTACTTC
TRBJ1-2 . . TRBV6-5 CASSLGRSNYGYTF TGTGCCAGCAGTTTGGGTCGGTCTAACTATGGCTACACCTTC
TRBJ2-1 many TRBD2 TRBV11-3 CASSRDSGGNNEQLF TGTGCCAGCAGCCGGGATAGCGGGGGTAACAATGAGCAGCTCTTC
TRBJ1-1 many . TRBV28 CAAYRATNTEAFF TGTGCCGCCTACAGGGCTACAAACACTGAAGCTTTCTTT
TRBJ2-6 few . TRBV5-1 CASSLQSGTRSSGANVLTF TGCGCCAGCAGCCTCCAAAGTGGGACAAGGAGCTCTGGGGCCAACGTCCTGACTTTC
TRBJ2-2 few . TRBV20-1 CSARPREKAGELFF TGCAGTGCTAGACCCAGGGAAAAAGCCGGGGAGCTGTTTTTT
TRBJ1-1 . . TRBV10-2 CASSNQENTEAFF TGCGCCAGCAGTAACCAGGAGAACACTGAAGCTTTCTTT
TRBJ2-5 . . TRBV7-6 CASSLDRGGVETQYF TGTGCCAGCAGCTTAGATCGAGGGGGGGTAGAGACCCAGTACTTC
TRBJ2-7 few . TRBV7-9 CASSLVPLRLGGGEQYF TGTGCCAGCAGCTTAGTTCCGCTTCGTCTCGGGGGCGGCGAGCAGTACTTC
TRBJ2-1 . TRBD2 TRBV10-3 CAISGSGASYNEQFF TGTGCCATCAGTGGGAGCGGGGCCTCCTACAATGAGCAGTTCTTC
TRBJ2-2 many TRBD2 TRBV30 CAWSVLGGSGELFF TGTGCCTGGAGTGTACTGGGAGGGTCCGGGGAGCTGTTTTTT
TRBJ1-2 many TRBD1 TRBV3-1 CASSQGQGQANYGYTF TGTGCCAGCAGCCAAGGACAGGGCCAAGCTAACTATGGCTACACCTTC
TRBJ2-7 . TRBD1 TRBV29-1 CSVSGQGVYEQYF TGCAGCGTCTCCGGACAGGGCGTCTACGAGCAGTACTTC
TRBJ2-7 . . TRBV12-3/TRBV12-4 CATSSGSYEQYF TGTGCCACCAGTAGCGGCTCCTACGAGCAGTACTTC
TRBJ1-1 . . TRBV4-1 CASTLQQNTEAFF TGCGCCAGCACCCTACAGCAGAACACTGAAGCTTTCTTT
TRBJ2-5 . . TRBV15 CATSRTDQGERKTQYF TGTGCCACCAGCAGGACGGACCAAGGGGAGAGGAAGACCCAGTACTTC
TRBJ2-7 . . TRBV20-1 CSAQSLSGYEQYF TGCAGTGCTCAGTCCTTGAGCGGCTACGAGCAGTACTTC
TRBJ2-3 few . TRBV4-1 CASSQSASGVTDTQYF TGCGCCAGCAGCCAATCAGCCAGCGGAGTCACAGATACGCAGTATTTT
TRBJ2-1 many . TRBV5-1 CASSQDPSYNEQFF TGCGCCAGCAGCCAGGACCCTTCCTACAATGAGCAGTTCTTC
TRBJ2-7 many TRBD1 TRBV12-3/TRBV12-4 CASSLLDRGDEQYF TGTGCCAGCAGTTTGTTAGACAGGGGAGACGAGCAGTACTTC
TRBJ1-3 . . TRBV11-2 CASSLYPSSGNTIYF TGTGCCAGCAGCTTATATCCGAGCTCTGGAAACACCATATATTTT
TRBJ1-5 . . TRBV12-3/TRBV12-4 CAGSDDKGVGNQPQHF TGTGCCGGCAGTGACGACAAGGGTGTGGGCAATCAGCCCCAGCATTTT
TRBJ2-7 few . TRBV29-1 CSVAGGDSSYEQYF TGCAGCGTGGCAGGGGGGGACAGTTCTTACGAGCAGTACTTC
TRBJ2-7 . . TRBV11-2 CASSFDGTAYEQYF TGTGCCAGCAGCTTTGACGGGACTGCCTACGAGCAGTACTTC
TRBJ1-3 few . TRBV12-3/TRBV12-4 CASSLRLDRTGNTIYF TGTGCCAGCAGTTTGCGACTCGACCGGACTGGAAACACCATATATTTT
TRBJ1-1 many . TRBV5-1 CASSPGRTSEAFF TGCGCCAGCAGCCCTGGTCGTACGAGTGAAGCTTTCTTT
TRBJ2-7 few . TRBV14 CASSQAVGGEQYF TGTGCCAGCAGCCAAGCGGTGGGGGGCGAGCAGTACTTC
TRBJ2-3 many . TRBV7-2 CASSLAVGRGSTDTQYF TGTGCCAGCAGCTTAGCTGTCGGGAGAGGGAGTACAGATACGCAGTATTTT
TRBJ1-5 many . TRBV28 CASSPGTGGGNQPQHF TGTGCCAGCAGTCCGGGGACCGGGGGAGGCAATCAGCCCCAGCATTTT
TRBJ2-5 . TRBD2 TRBV18 CASSPLAGDAETQYF TGTGCCAGCTCACCTCTAGCGGGGGACGCGGAGACCCAGTACTTC
TRBJ2-2 . . TRBV9 CASSLRGFGDTGELFF TGTGCCAGCAGCCTGAGAGGGTTTGGTGACACCGGGGAGCTGTTTTTT
TRBJ2-1 . TRBD2 TRBV27 CASSLRLAGLTYNEQFF TGTGCCAGCAGCCTCCGTCTAGCGGGACTGACCTACAATGAGCAGTTCTTC
TRBJ2-2 many . TRBV2 CASSEAGVAVSGELFF TGTGCCAGCAGTGAAGCGGGAGTAGCGGTATCCGGGGAGCTGTTTTTT
TRBJ2-1 . TRBD2 TRBV6-1 CASSPKGGPWNEQFF TGTGCCAGCAGTCCGAAGGGAGGGCCTTGGAATGAGCAGTTCTTC
TRBJ2-2 few . TRBV20-1 CSAPPPGRMNTGELFF TGCAGTGCCCCACCACCCGGACGGATGAACACCGGGGAGCTGTTTTTT
TRBJ1-3 . . TRBV10-3 CAILGDSGNTIYF TGTGCCATCCTGGGGGACTCTGGAAACACCATATATTTT
TRBJ2-7 many . TRBV30 CAWSVANEQYF TGTGCCTGGAGTGTAGCGAACGAGCAGTACTTC
TRBJ1-3 few . TRBV6-1 CASASSPFDGNTIYF TGTGCCAGCGCAAGTTCGCCTTTTGATGGAAACACCATATATTTT
TRBJ1-5 . . TRBV7-2 CASSSRTGRGDNQPQHF TGTGCCAGCAGCTCCCGCACAGGGCGGGGGGACAATCAGCCCCAGCATTTT
TRBJ2-2 . TRBD2 TRBV5-1 CASSLDGGARTGELFF TGCGCCAGCAGCTTGGACGGGGGGGCCCGTACCGGGGAGCTGTTTTTT
TRBJ2-2 . . TRBV14 CASSQSSGAHTGELFF TGTGCCAGCAGCCAATCTAGTGGGGCCCACACCGGGGAGCTGTTTTTT
TRBJ2-3 . TRBD2 TRBV12-3/TRBV12-4 CASSLRQREITDTQYF TGTGCCAGCAGTTTACGTCAGCGGGAGATCACAGATACGCAGTATTTT
TRBJ2-1 . . TRBV13 CASAQTENSYNEQFF TGTGCCAGCGCCCAGACTGAAAACTCCTACAATGAGCAGTTCTTC
TRBJ2-2 few . TRBV10-3 CAISQPQFNTGELFF TGTGCCATCAGCCAGCCTCAATTCAATACCGGGGAGCTGTTTTTT
TRBJ2-2 . . TRBV4-3 CASSQDRGTNTGELFF TGCGCCAGCAGCCAAGACAGGGGAACCAACACCGGGGAGCTGTTTTTT
TRBJ1-2 . TRBD1 TRBV27 CASVGRGRGSAGYTF TGTGCCAGCGTAGGGAGGGGCAGGGGGTCGGCTGGCTACACCTTC
TRBJ2-2 . . TRBV28 CASTPTITGELFF TGTGCCAGCACCCCGACTATCACCGGGGAGCTGTTTTTT
TRBJ2-7 few . TRBV5-1 CASSLEGGGRYEQYF TGCGCCAGCAGCTTGGAAGGGGGGGGTCGGTACGAGCAGTACTTC
TRBJ2-5 . TRBD2 TRBV5-1 CASSLDPTSTETQYF TGCGCCAGCAGCTTAGATCCGACTAGCACGGAGACCCAGTACTTC
TRBJ2-5 . TRBD2 TRBV11-2 CASTSTSGGYQETQYF TGTGCCAGTACGAGTACTAGCGGGGGATACCAAGAGACCCAGTACTTC
TRBJ2-1 many TRBD2 TRBV3-1 CASSQGGSGSEQFF TGTGCCAGCAGCCAGGGGGGGAGCGGGTCCGAGCAGTTCTTC
TRBJ1-2 many . TRBV5-1 CASSPGPGEGYTF TGCGCCAGCAGCCCTGGGCCCGGAGAAGGCTACACCTTC
TRBJ1-5 few . TRBV5-1 CASRNDRDDSQHF TGCGCCAGCAGGAATGACCGGGACGACTCCCAGCATTTT
TRBJ2-1 few . TRBV12-5 CASGPPGPNNEQFF TGTGCTAGTGGTCCTCCGGGACCGAACAATGAGCAGTTCTTC
TRBJ2-3 . TRBD1 TRBV13 CASSPVGQGMDTQYF TGTGCCAGCAGCCCCGTGGGACAGGGGATGGATACGCAGTATTTT